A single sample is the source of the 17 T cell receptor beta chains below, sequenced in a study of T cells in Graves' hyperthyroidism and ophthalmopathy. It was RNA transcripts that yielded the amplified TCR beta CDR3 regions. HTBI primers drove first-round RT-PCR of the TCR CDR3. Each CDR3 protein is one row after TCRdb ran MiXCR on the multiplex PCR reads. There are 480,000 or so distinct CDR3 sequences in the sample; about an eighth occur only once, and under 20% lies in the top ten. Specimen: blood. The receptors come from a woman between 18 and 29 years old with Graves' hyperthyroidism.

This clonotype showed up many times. This chain's CDR3 is CAWSVRPANEQFF. In nucleotides, the CDR3 is TGTGCCTGGAGTGTCAGGCCCGCGAATGAGCAGTTCTTC. The chain has TRBV30 and TRBJ2-1; no clear D. This CDR3 contains 13 residues. The ends were cut back, 0 bases at V and 7 bases at J, with 10 bases in the middle. The germline V gene has CDR1 GTSNPN and CDR2 SVGIG (reference sequence).

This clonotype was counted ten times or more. CDR3 sequence: CASSLISGMGYEQFF. The CDR3 coding sequence is TGTGCCAGCAGCTTAATTAGCGGGATGGGGTATGAGCAGTTCTTC. The chain couples TRBV7-3 to TRBJ2-1; the match to TRBD2 covers 8 bases. The CDR3 has 15 residues. V trimming: 1 base; J trimming: 8 bases; junction bases outside the gene matches: 7. CDR1 and CDR2 (germline): SGHTA, FQGTGA.

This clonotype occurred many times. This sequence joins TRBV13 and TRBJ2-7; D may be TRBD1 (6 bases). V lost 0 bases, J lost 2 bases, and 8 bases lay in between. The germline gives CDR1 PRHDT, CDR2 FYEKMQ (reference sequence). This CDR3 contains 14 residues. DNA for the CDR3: TGTGCCAGCAGCTTAGGGAGACAGGCCTACGAGCAGTACGTC. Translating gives CASSLGRQAYEQYV.

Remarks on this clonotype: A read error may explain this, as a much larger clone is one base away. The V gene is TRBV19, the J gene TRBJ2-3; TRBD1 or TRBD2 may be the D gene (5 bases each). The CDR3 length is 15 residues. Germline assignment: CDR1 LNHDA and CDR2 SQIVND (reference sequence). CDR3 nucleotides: TGTACCAGTAGTAGACACGGGACCTACACAGATACGCAGTATTTT. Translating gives CTSSRHGTYTDTQYF.

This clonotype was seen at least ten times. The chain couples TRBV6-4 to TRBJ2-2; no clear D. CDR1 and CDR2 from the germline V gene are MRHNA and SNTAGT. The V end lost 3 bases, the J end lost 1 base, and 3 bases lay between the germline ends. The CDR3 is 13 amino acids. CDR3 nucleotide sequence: TGTGCCAGCAGTGAGAAGAACACCGGGGAGCTGTTTTTT. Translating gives CASSEKNTGELFF.

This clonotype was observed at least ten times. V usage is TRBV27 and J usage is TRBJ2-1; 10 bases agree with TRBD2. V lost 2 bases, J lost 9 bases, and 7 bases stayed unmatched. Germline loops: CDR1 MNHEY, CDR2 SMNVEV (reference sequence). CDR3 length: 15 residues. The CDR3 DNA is TGTGCCAGCAGTTTAGCTAGCGGGAGTAGGGGTGAGCAGTTCTTC. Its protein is CASSLASGSRGEQFF.

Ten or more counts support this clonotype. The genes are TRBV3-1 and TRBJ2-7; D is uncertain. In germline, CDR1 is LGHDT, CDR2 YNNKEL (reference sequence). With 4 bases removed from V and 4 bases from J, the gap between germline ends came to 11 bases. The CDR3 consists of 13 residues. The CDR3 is CASSRKVQYEQYF. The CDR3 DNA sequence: TGTGCCAGCAGCCGAAAGGTCCAGTACGAGCAGTACTTC.

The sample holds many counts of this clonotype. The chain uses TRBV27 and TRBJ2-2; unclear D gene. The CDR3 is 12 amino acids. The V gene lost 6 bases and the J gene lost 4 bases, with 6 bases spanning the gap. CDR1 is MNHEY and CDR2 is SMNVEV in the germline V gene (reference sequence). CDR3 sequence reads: CASSAFTGELFF. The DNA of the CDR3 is TGTGCCAGCAGCGCGTTCACCGGGGAGCTGTTTTTT.

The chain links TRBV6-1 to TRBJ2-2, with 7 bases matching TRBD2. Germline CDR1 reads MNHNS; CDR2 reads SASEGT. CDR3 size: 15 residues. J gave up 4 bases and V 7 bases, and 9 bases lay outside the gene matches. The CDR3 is CASIWTSGVTGELFF. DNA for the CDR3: TGTGCCAGCATCTGGACTAGTGGAGTCACCGGGGAGCTGTTTTTT.

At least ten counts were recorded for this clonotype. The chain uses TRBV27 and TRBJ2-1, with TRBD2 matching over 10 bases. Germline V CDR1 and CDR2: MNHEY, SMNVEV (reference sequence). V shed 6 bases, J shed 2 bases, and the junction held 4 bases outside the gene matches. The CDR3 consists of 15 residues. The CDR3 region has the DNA TGTGCCAGCAGGAAGAGCGGGAGGGCCTACAATGAGCAGTTCTTC. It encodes CASRKSGRAYNEQFF.

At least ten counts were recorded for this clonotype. The DNA of the CDR3 is TGTGCCTGGAGCACAGGGTGGGCCGGGGAGCTGTTTTTT. It translates to CAWSTGWAGELFF. The chain joins TRBV30 to TRBJ2-2; possibly TRBD1 for D (6 bases). The CDR3 is 13 amino acids. Germline V gene lookup returns CDR1 GTSNPN and CDR2 SVGIG (reference sequence). Between the trimmed V and J ends, which lost 3 bases and 6 bases, there was a span of 11 bases.

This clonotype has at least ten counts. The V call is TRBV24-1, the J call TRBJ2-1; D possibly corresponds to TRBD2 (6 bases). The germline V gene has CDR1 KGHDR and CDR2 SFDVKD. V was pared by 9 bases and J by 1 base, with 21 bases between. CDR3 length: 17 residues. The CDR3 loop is CATSTRRSLLSYNEQFF. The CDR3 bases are TGTGCCACCTCGACTAGGCGTTCTCTCCTTTCCTACAATGAGCAGTTCTTC.

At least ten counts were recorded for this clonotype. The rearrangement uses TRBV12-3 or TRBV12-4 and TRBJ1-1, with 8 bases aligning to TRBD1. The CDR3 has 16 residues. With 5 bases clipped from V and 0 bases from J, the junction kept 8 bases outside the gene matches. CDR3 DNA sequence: TGTGCCAGCAGTCCCCAGGGGGCTCCTATGAACACTGAAGCTTTCTTT. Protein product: CASSPQGAPMNTEAFF.

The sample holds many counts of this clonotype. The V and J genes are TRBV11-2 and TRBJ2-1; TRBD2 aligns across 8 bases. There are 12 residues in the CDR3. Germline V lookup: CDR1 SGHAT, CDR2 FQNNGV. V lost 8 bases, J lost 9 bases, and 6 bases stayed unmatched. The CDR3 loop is CASGGLVGEQFF. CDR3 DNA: TGTGCCAGCGGGGGACTAGTTGGTGAGCAGTTCTTC.

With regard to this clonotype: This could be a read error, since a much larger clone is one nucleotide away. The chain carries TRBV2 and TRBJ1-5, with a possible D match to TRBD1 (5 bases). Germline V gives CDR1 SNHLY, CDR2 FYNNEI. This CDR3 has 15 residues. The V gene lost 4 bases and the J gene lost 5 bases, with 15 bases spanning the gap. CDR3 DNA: TGTGCCAGCAGTGTTAAGGGGCTTGGCGATCAGCCCCAGCATTTT. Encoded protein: CASSVKGLGDQPQHF.

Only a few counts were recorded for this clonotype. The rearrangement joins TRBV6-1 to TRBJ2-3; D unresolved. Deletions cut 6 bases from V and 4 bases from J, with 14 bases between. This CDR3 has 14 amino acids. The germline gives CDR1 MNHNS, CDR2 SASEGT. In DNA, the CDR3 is TGTGCCAGCAGGCCAGTCCCAGCTCCAGATACGCAGTATTTT. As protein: CASRPVPAPDTQYF.

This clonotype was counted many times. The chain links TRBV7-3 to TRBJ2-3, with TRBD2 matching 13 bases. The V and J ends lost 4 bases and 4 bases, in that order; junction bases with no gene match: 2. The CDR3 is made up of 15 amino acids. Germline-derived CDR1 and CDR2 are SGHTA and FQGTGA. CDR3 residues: CASSWTSGSADTQYF. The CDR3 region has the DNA TGTGCCAGCAGCTGGACTAGCGGGAGCGCAGATACGCAGTATTTT.